This is a list of T cell receptor beta chains from one sample in a study of tumor and adjacent non-tumor tissue in lung cancer. Each CDR3 protein gets one entry after TCRdb re-called the multiplex PCR reads with MiXCR. The sample includes some 120,000 distinct CDR3 sequences, around three fifths of them seen just once. Sequenced: lung tumor tissue. These receptors were obtained from a young man with non-small cell lung cancer. Both conserved end residues are part of each CDR3. D genes are given only for firm matches. Only some rows state a clone size, as once, few, many or a class for expanded clones.

TRBD2 NA TRBJ2-5 19 TRBV20-1 CSVRARETLVAGIQETQYF TGCAGTGTTAGGGCCAGGGAGACGTTAGTAGCGGGGATCCAAGAGACCCAGTACTTC
NA NA TRBJ2-7 16 TRBV4-3 CASSQSGGAVSDEQYF TGTGCCAGCAGCCAATCCGGGGGCGCGGTCTCCGACGAGCAGTACTTC
NA many TRBJ2-5 14 TRBV5-1 CASSLATGSETQYF TGCGCCAGCAGCTTGGCGACTGGCTCAGAGACCCAGTACTTC
NA NA TRBJ2-5 14 TRBV29-1 CSGRLAGGQENQYF TGCAGCGGCAGACTAGCAGGGGGACAAGAGAACCAGTACTTC
NA few TRBJ1-2 16 TRBV4-1 CASSQEVGVVNYGYAF TGCGCCAGCAGCCAGGAGGTAGGCGTCGTAAACTATGGTTACGCCTTC
NA few TRBJ1-5 14 TRBV6-5 CASSYSNAREPQHF TGTGCCAGCAGTTACTCGAACGCCAGGGAGCCCCAGCATTTT
TRBD1 NA TRBJ2-7 12 TRBV29-1 CRVTGQAYEQYF TGCAGGGTCACCGGACAGGCCTACGAGCAGTACTTC
TRBD1 many TRBJ2-3 17 TRBV6-5 CASSYSILAGGPDTQYF TGTGCCAGCAGTTACTCGATCTTGGCAGGGGGCCCAGATACGCAGTATTTT
NA NA TRBJ1-3 13 TRBV20-1 CSPPQGGGNTIYF TGCAGTCCCCCACAGGGAGGCGGAAATACCATATATTTT
TRBD1 NA TRBJ2-7 14 TRBV12-3/TRBV12-4 CASTRDRVDDDQYF TGTGCCAGCACCAGGGACAGGGTGGATGACGATCAGTACTTC
NA NA TRBJ1-1 13 TRBV13 CANSSLDRRRVFF TGTGCCAACAGCTCGCTCGACAGGCGGAGGGTTTTCTTT
NA NA TRBJ1-3 17 TRBV6-2/TRBV6-3 CASGWVIRGYSGNTIYF TGTGCCAGCGGTTGGGTCATCCGAGGCTACTCTGGAAACACCATATATTTT
NA NA TRBJ1-5 14 TRBV6-2/TRBV6-3 CASSSEQGQRPKHF TGTGCCAGCAGTTCCGAACAGGGCCAACGGCCCAAGCATTTT
NA few TRBJ2-1 16 TRBV24-1 CATSDLQGFDYNEQFF TGTGCCACCAGTGATTTGCAAGGTTTTGACTACAATGAGCAGTTCTTC
NA NA TRBJ2-1 14 TRBV6-5 CASAYDTLGDEQFF TGTGCCAGTGCCTACGATACCCTGGGCGATGAACAGTTCTTC
TRBD2 NA TRBJ2-1 15 TRBV20-1 CSARTGTIVLHEQSF TGCAGTGCCCGGACCGGGACTATCGTTCTCCATGAGCAGTCCTTC